Presented here are 4 T cell receptor beta chains from one specimen sequenced in a study of blood T cell repertoires in COVID-19. The table came from immunoSEQ multiplex PCR; TCRdb's copy has only in-frame clones and leaves some out. In the table there are roughly 64,000 clones, 70% to 90% of which are singletons. The sequenced material came from peripheral blood. The origin of the receptors is a man between 40 and 49 years old with acute or convalescent COVID-19.

The CDR3 DNA reads as TGCAGTGCAAGTACGGCCGGGAGTCATAATTCACCCCTCCACTTT. As protein: CSASTAGSHNSPLHF. The chain joins TRBV20-1 to TRBJ1-6, with D unresolved. The V gene lost 6 bases and the J gene lost 5 bases, with 17 bases spanning the gap. Germline CDR1 reads DFQATT; CDR2 reads SNEGSKA (reference sequence). The CDR3 extends over 15 amino acids.

The rearrangement links TRBV7-8 to TRBJ1-2; no clear D gene. The CDR3 loop spans 14 amino acids. Germline lookup yields CDR1 SGHVS and CDR2 FQNEAQ. V lost 2 bases, J lost 7 bases, and 14 bases lay in between. The CDR3 protein is CASSLTGEAAGYTF. CDR3 bases: TGTGCCAGCAGCTTAACCGGTGAGGCTGCTGGCTACACCTTC. Full variable domain (missing parts from reference TRBV7-8 and TRBJ1-2): GAGVSQSPRYKVAKRGQDVALRCDPISGHVSLFWYQQALGQGPEFLTYFQNEAQLDKSGLPSDRFFAERPEGSVSTLKIQRTQQEDSAVYLCASSLTGEAAGYTFGSGTRLTVV.

This chain connects TRBV19 to TRBJ1-5, with D possibly matching TRBD1 (6 bases). The CDR3 has 15 residues. Per germline, CDR1 LNHDA and CDR2 SQIVND (reference sequence). Trimming pared 9 bases from V and 1 base from J, leaving 16 bases between. CDR3 nucleotide sequence: TGTGCCAGCGCCAAGCAAGGGGGAAGCAATCAGCCCCAGCATTTT. Amino acids: CASAKQGGSNQPQHF.

The chain uses TRBV29-1 and TRBJ2-1; the D is unclear. CDR3 length: 11 residues. CDR1 SQVTM and CDR2 ANQGSEA come from the germline V gene. Trimming took 5 bases from V and 3 from J, leaving 5 bases between them. The CDR3 protein is CSVPGYNEQFF. The CDR3 DNA is TGCAGCGTTCCGGGCTACAATGAGCAGTTCTTC.